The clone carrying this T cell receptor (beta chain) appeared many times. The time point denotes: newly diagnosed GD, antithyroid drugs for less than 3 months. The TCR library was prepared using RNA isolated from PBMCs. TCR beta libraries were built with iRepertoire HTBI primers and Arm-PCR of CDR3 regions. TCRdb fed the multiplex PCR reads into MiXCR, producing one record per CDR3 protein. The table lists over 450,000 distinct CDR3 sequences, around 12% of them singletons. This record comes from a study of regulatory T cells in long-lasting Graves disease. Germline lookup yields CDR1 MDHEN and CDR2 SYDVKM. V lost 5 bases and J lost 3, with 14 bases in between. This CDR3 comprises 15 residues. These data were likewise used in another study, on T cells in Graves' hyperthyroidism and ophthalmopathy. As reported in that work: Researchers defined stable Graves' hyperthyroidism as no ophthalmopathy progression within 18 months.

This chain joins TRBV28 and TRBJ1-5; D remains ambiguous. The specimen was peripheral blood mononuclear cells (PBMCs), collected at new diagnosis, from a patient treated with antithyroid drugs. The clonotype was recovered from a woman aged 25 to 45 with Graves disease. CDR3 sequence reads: CASSPGFWDNQPQHF. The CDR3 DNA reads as TGTGCCAGCAGTCCTGGATTCTGGGACAATCAGCCCCAGCATTTT.